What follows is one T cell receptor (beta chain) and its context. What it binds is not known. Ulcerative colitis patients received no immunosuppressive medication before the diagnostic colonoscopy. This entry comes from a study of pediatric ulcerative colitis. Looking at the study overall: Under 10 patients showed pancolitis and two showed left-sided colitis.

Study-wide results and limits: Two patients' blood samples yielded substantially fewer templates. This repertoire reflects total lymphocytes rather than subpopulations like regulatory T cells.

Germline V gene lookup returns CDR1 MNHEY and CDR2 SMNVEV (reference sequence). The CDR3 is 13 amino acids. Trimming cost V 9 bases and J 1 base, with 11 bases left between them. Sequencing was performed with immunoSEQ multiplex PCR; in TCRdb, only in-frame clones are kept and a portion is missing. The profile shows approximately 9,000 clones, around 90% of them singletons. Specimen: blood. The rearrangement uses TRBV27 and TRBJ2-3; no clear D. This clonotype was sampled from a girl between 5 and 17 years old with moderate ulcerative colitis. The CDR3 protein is CASPPAGTDTQYF. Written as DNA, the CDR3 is TGTGCCAGTCCCCCTGCGGGCACAGATACGCAGTATTTT.